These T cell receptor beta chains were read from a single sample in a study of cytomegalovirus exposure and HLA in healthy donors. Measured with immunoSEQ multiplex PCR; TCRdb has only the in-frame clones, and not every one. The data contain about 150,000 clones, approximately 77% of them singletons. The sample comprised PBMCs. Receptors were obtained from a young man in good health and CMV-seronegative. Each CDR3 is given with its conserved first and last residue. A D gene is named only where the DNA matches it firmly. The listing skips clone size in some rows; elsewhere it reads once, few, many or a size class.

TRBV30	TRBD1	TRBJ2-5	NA	TGTGCCTGGATGGGACAGTACCAAGAGACCCAGTACTTC	CAWMGQYQETQYF
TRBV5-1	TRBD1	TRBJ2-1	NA	TGCGCCAGCAGCCAGGGACAGCTAACCTACAATGAGCAGTTCTTC	CASSQGQLTYNEQFF
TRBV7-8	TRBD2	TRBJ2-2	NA	TGTGCCAGCAGCTTAGGGCTAGCGGGGTACACCGGGGAGCTGTTTTTT	CASSLGLAGYTGELFF
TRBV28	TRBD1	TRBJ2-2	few	TGTGCCAGCAGCACGGGACAGGGATTCACCGGGGAGCTGTTTTTT	CASSTGQGFTGELFF
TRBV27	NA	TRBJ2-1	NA	TGTGCCAGCAGTTCAACCTCGAGCTCCTACAATGAGCAGTTCTTC	CASSSTSSSYNEQFF
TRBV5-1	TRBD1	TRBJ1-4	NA	TGCGCCAGCAGCCCGGCGGGACAGTTTGAAAAACTGTTTTTT	CASSPAGQFEKLFF
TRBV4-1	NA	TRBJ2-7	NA	TGCGCCAGCAGCCAAGAACCGCGGGGGCGGAGGGGAGAGCAGTACTTC	CASSQEPRGRRGEQYF
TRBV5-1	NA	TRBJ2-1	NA	TGCGCCAGCAGCCCCAGCGGCCCATCCTACAATGAGCAGTTCTTC	CASSPSGPSYNEQFF
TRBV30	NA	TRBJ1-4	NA	TGTGCCTGGAGTGGCTCTGGGGGCTATAATGAAAAACTGTTTTTT	CAWSGSGGYNEKLFF
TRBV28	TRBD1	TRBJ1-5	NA	TGTGCCAGCAGTTCACCGGGACAGGGGGGAATTCAGCCCCAGCATTTT	CASSSPGQGGIQPQHF
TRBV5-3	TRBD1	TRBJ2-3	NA	TGTGCCAGAAGTCATCGGGCGGCGGACAGGGGGATTAAGAGGGAGGGCCCAGATACGCAGTATTTT	CARSHRAADRGIKREGPDTQYF
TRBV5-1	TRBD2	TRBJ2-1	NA	TGCGCCACCTCAGCGGGGCTTACTAGCGGGGGTGGTGAGCAGTTCTTC	CATSAGLTSGGGEQFF
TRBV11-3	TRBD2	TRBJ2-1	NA	TGTGCCAGCAGCTTGGGACTAGCGGGATACAATGAGCAGTTCTTC	CASSLGLAGYNEQFF
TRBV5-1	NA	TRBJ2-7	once	TGCGCCAGCAGCGCGACAGATCAGCTCACCTACGAGCAGTACTTC	CASSATDQLTYEQYF
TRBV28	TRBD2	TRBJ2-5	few	TGTGCCAGCAGTTTTCTAGCGGACCAAGAGACCCAGTACTTC	CASSFLADQETQYF
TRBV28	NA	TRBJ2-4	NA	TGTGCCAGCAGTTCCATCGGGACATCCTACCACTTC	CASSSIGTSYHF
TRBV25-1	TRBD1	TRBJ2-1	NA	TGTGCCAGCAGCCCCAGTGGGACAGGAACCTACAATGAGCAGTTCTTC	CASSPSGTGTYNEQFF
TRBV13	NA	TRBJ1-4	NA	TGTGCCAGCAGCTTAACGGGGGCAACTAATGAAAAACTGTTTTTT	CASSLTGATNEKLFF
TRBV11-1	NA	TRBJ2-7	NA	TGTGCCAGCAGCTTAGGGCCAGCGGCTTCCTACGAGCAGTACTTC	CASSLGPAASYEQYF
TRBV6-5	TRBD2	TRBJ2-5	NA	TGTGCCAGCAGTTACGAGGCGGGAGTATCAGAGACCCAGTACTTC	CASSYEAGVSETQYF
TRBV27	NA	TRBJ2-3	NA	TGTGCCAGCAGTTTAGGACTCCGCCAAGATACGCAGTATTTT	CASSLGLRQDTQYF
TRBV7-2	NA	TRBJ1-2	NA	TGTGCCAGCAGCTCAAACCAGGACTACTATGGCTACACCTTC	CASSSNQDYYGYTF
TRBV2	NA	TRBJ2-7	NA	TGTGCCAGCAGGGCGGACACGTACGAGCAGTACTTC	CASRADTYEQYF